This is a list of T cell receptor beta chains from one sample in a study of beta chain features in type 1 diabetes. Measured with immunoSEQ multiplex PCR; TCRdb has only the in-frame clones, and not every one. The profile shows 150,000 or so clones, around 8.4% of them singletons. Sample: central memory CD4+ T cells from blood. These receptors were taken from a woman under 30 with type 1 diabetes. The CDR3 runs from the conserved cysteine through the conserved F or W. Fields, in order: D gene, J gene, clone size, V gene, CDR3 protein, CDR3 DNA. A D gene is named only where the DNA matches it firmly. Clone size is stated in some rows and not others, as once, few, many or a class when expanded.

d_gene: .; j_gene: TRBJ2-1; abundance: many; v_gene: TRBV14; CDR3aa: CASSQSQVEQFF; CDR3nt: TGTGCCAGCAGCCAATCCCAGGTCGAGCAGTTCTTC
d_gene: TRBD2; j_gene: TRBJ2-5; abundance: few; v_gene: TRBV30; CDR3aa: CAWARLALQETQYF; CDR3nt: TGTGCCTGGGCCCGACTAGCGCTCCAAGAGACCCAGTACTTC
d_gene: .; j_gene: TRBJ1-3; abundance: .; v_gene: TRBV9; CDR3aa: CASSVGQNSGNTIYF; CDR3nt: TGTGCCAGCAGCGTAGGACAGAACTCTGGAAACACCATATATTTT
d_gene: .; j_gene: TRBJ1-2; abundance: few; v_gene: TRBV11-2; CDR3aa: CASSPAGANYGYTF; CDR3nt: TGTGCCAGCAGCCCTGCGGGAGCTAACTATGGCTACACCTTC
d_gene: .; j_gene: TRBJ1-6; abundance: .; v_gene: TRBV7-9; CDR3aa: CASSPDRKGTPLHF; CDR3nt: TGTGCCAGCAGCCCAGACAGGAAAGGAACACCCCTCCACTTT
d_gene: .; j_gene: TRBJ1-1; abundance: .; v_gene: TRBV6-6; CDR3aa: CASSYMGASTEAFF; CDR3nt: TGTGCCAGCAGTTACATGGGGGCTAGCACTGAAGCTTTCTTT
d_gene: .; j_gene: TRBJ1-1; abundance: few; v_gene: TRBV4-3; CDR3aa: CASSQGTWPLNTEAFF; CDR3nt: TGCGCCAGCAGCCAAGGGACATGGCCCTTGAACACTGAAGCTTTCTTT
d_gene: TRBD2; j_gene: TRBJ2-7; abundance: .; v_gene: TRBV28; CDR3aa: CASYSSGGGGRSYEQYF; CDR3nt: TGTGCCAGCTACTCATCAGGCGGGGGTGGTCGCTCCTACGAGCAGTACTTC
d_gene: TRBD2; j_gene: TRBJ2-7; abundance: few; v_gene: TRBV6-6; CDR3aa: CASTRDSGSYEQYF; CDR3nt: TGTGCCAGCACCCGCGATAGCGGGAGCTACGAGCAGTACTTC
d_gene: .; j_gene: TRBJ1-3; abundance: .; v_gene: TRBV7-9; CDR3aa: CASSQGGISSGNTIYF; CDR3nt: TGTGCCAGCAGCCAGGGCGGGATAAGCTCTGGAAACACCATATATTTT
d_gene: .; j_gene: TRBJ2-5; abundance: few; v_gene: TRBV9; CDR3aa: CASSVATGGAGETQYF; CDR3nt: TGTGCCAGCAGCGTAGCTACTGGGGGGGCGGGGGAGACCCAGTACTTC
d_gene: TRBD2; j_gene: TRBJ2-1; abundance: few; v_gene: TRBV7-2; CDR3aa: CASSDSGRAFDEQFF; CDR3nt: TGTGCCAGCAGCGATAGCGGGAGGGCCTTCGATGAGCAGTTCTTC
d_gene: TRBD1; j_gene: TRBJ2-5; abundance: few; v_gene: TRBV2; CDR3aa: CASKTRTGYQETQYF; CDR3nt: TGTGCCAGCAAGACCCGGACAGGGTACCAAGAGACCCAGTACTTC
d_gene: .; j_gene: TRBJ1-1; abundance: .; v_gene: TRBV7-3; CDR3aa: CASKTGPNTEAFF; CDR3nt: TGTGCCTCGAAGACAGGCCCGAACACTGAAGCTTTCTTT
d_gene: TRBD2; j_gene: TRBJ2-3; abundance: .; v_gene: TRBV2; CDR3aa: CASSGRPTTSGRTDTQYF; CDR3nt: TGTGCCAGCAGTGGTCGACCGACCACTAGCGGGAGAACAGATACGCAGTATTTT
d_gene: .; j_gene: TRBJ2-1; abundance: .; v_gene: TRBV21-1; CDR3aa: CAKGQDDEQFF; CDR3nt: TGTGCCAAAGGACAGGATGATGAGCAGTTCTTC
d_gene: .; j_gene: TRBJ1-2; abundance: .; v_gene: TRBV29-1; CDR3aa: CSVETVIPYGYTF; CDR3nt: TGCAGCGTTGAAACGGTAATTCCCTATGGCTACACCTTC
d_gene: TRBD2; j_gene: TRBJ2-6; abundance: .; v_gene: TRBV4-2; CDR3aa: CASRISGGAGANVLTF; CDR3nt: TGTGCCAGCAGGATTAGCGGGGGGGCTGGGGCCAACGTCCTGACTTTC
d_gene: .; j_gene: TRBJ2-1; abundance: .; v_gene: TRBV4-3; CDR3aa: CASSHETGLYEQFF; CDR3nt: TGCGCCAGCAGCCACGAAACAGGGTTATATGAGCAGTTCTTC
d_gene: .; j_gene: TRBJ2-1; abundance: .; v_gene: TRBV5-1; CDR3aa: CASSLGRAPDEQFF; CDR3nt: TGCGCCAGCAGCTTGGGGAGAGCGCCGGATGAGCAGTTCTTC
d_gene: .; j_gene: TRBJ1-1; abundance: few; v_gene: TRBV30; CDR3aa: CAWSVGQKAFF; CDR3nt: TGTGCCTGGAGTGTCGGACAGAAAGCTTTCTTT
d_gene: TRBD1; j_gene: TRBJ2-2; abundance: few; v_gene: TRBV11-2; CDR3aa: CASSPQGAVTGELFF; CDR3nt: TGTGCCAGCAGCCCACAGGGGGCGGTAACCGGGGAGCTGTTTTTT
d_gene: TRBD1; j_gene: TRBJ2-7; abundance: .; v_gene: TRBV7-9; CDR3aa: CASSSGTDYEQYF; CDR3nt: TGTGCCAGCAGCTCCGGGACAGACTACGAGCAGTACTTC
d_gene: TRBD2; j_gene: TRBJ2-2; abundance: .; v_gene: TRBV11-3; CDR3aa: CASSSSSSPREGPPGELFF; CDR3nt: TGTGCCAGCAGCTCGAGTAGCTCCCCCCGGGAGGGCCCTCCCGGGGAGCTGTTTTTT
d_gene: .; j_gene: TRBJ1-5; abundance: few; v_gene: TRBV27; CDR3aa: CASRPGQDSNQPQHF; CDR3nt: TGTGCCAGCAGGCCGGGACAAGATAGCAATCAGCCCCAGCATTTT
d_gene: TRBD2; j_gene: TRBJ2-3; abundance: .; v_gene: TRBV7-2; CDR3aa: CASSLRLAGSTDTQYF; CDR3nt: TGTGCCAGCAGCTTAAGGCTAGCGGGGAGCACAGATACGCAGTATTTT
d_gene: TRBD1; j_gene: TRBJ1-5; abundance: .; v_gene: TRBV19; CDR3aa: CASSTRQGANQPQHF; CDR3nt: TGTGCCAGTAGCACTCGACAGGGTGCCAATCAGCCCCAGCATTTT
d_gene: .; j_gene: TRBJ1-5; abundance: .; v_gene: TRBV29-1; CDR3aa: CSVVVTGTSNQPQHF; CDR3nt: TGCAGCGTTGTAGTGACGGGAACAAGCAATCAGCCCCAGCATTTT
d_gene: TRBD1; j_gene: TRBJ2-7; abundance: few; v_gene: TRBV11-2; CDR3aa: CASSLGQGRSYEQYF; CDR3nt: TGTGCCAGCAGCTTGGGACAGGGGAGATCCTACGAGCAGTACTTC
d_gene: .; j_gene: TRBJ2-7; abundance: .; v_gene: TRBV7-2; CDR3aa: CASSFRGSPSEQYF; CDR3nt: TGTGCCAGCAGCTTTCGAGGGTCACCCAGCGAGCAGTACTTC
d_gene: .; j_gene: TRBJ2-2; abundance: few; v_gene: TRBV19; CDR3aa: CATRGWMNTGELFF; CDR3nt: TGTGCCACGCGGGGCTGGATGAACACCGGGGAGCTGTTTTTT
d_gene: TRBD1; j_gene: TRBJ2-1; abundance: few; v_gene: TRBV4-3; CDR3aa: CASSQEQGYYNEQFF; CDR3nt: TGCGCCAGCAGCCAAGAACAGGGGTACTACAATGAGCAGTTCTTC
d_gene: .; j_gene: TRBJ2-7; abundance: .; v_gene: TRBV28; CDR3aa: CASTRGTLAYEQYF; CDR3nt: TGTGCCAGCACCAGGGGCACCCTTGCCTACGAGCAGTACTTC
d_gene: .; j_gene: TRBJ1-1; abundance: .; v_gene: TRBV2; CDR3aa: CASSVAREAFF; CDR3nt: TGTGCCAGCAGTGTTGCCAGGGAAGCTTTCTTT
d_gene: TRBD2; j_gene: TRBJ2-7; abundance: few; v_gene: TRBV18; CDR3aa: CASSPASGGGEQYF; CDR3nt: TGTGCCAGCTCACCAGCGTCGGGAGGCGGGGAGCAGTACTTC
d_gene: .; j_gene: TRBJ2-1; abundance: .; v_gene: TRBV6-5; CDR3aa: CASSYGRGYNEQFF; CDR3nt: TGTGCCAGCAGTTACGGCAGGGGCTACAATGAGCAGTTCTTC
d_gene: .; j_gene: TRBJ2-1; abundance: .; v_gene: TRBV7-9; CDR3aa: CASSLDRVGHPYNEQFF; CDR3nt: TGTGCCAGCAGCTTAGACCGAGTGGGGCATCCCTACAATGAGCAGTTCTTC
d_gene: TRBD2; j_gene: TRBJ2-1; abundance: few; v_gene: TRBV18; CDR3aa: CASSLSGSVLTYNEQFF; CDR3nt: TGTGCCAGCTCACTCAGCGGGAGTGTCCTCACATACAATGAGCAGTTCTTC
d_gene: TRBD1; j_gene: TRBJ1-2; abundance: .; v_gene: TRBV6-6; CDR3aa: CASSYGQGVNYGYTF; CDR3nt: TGTGCCAGCAGTTACGGGCAGGGGGTAAACTATGGCTACACCTTC
d_gene: .; j_gene: TRBJ1-3; abundance: few; v_gene: TRBV15; CDR3aa: CATSMTGLSGNTIYF; CDR3nt: TGTGCCACCAGCATGACAGGACTCTCTGGAAACACCATATATTTT
d_gene: TRBD1; j_gene: TRBJ2-7; abundance: few; v_gene: TRBV28; CDR3aa: CASRTGDYEQYF; CDR3nt: TGTGCCAGCAGGACAGGGGACTACGAGCAGTACTTC